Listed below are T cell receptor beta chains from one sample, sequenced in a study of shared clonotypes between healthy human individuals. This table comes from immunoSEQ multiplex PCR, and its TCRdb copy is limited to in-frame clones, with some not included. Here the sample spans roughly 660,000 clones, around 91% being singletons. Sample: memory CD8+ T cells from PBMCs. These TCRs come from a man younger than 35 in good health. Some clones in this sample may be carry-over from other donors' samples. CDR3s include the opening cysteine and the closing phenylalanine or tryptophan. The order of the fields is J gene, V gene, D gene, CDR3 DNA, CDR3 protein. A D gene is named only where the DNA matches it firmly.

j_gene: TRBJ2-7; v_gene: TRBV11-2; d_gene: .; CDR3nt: TGTGCCAGCAGCTTATACCAGTCCTACGAGCAGTACTTC; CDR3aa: CASSLYQSYEQYF
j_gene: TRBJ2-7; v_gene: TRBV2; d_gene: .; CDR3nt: TGTGCCAGCAGTGATCGGCCGAGGGGGATCTCCTACGAGCAGTACTTC; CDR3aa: CASSDRPRGISYEQYF
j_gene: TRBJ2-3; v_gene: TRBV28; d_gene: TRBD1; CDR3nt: TGTGCCAGCAGAAAAGACAGGGGTAGCACAGATACGCAGTATTTT; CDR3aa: CASRKDRGSTDTQYF
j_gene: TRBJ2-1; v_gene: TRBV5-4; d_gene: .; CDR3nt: TGTGCCAGCAGCTTGTCCACTGAGCAGTTCTTC; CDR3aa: CASSLSTEQFF
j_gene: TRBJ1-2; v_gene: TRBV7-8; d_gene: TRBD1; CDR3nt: TGTGCCAGCAGCCCCCGCCCGACAGGGGCTAACTATGGCTACACCTTC; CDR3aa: CASSPRPTGANYGYTF
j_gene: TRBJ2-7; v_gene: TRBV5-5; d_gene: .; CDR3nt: TGTGCCAGCAGCCTCTCCACCTACGAGCAGTACTTC; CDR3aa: CASSLSTYEQYF
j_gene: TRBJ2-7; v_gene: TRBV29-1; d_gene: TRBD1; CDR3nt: TGCAGCGTTAAGGGTACAGGGGTCGTCTACGAGCAGTACTTC; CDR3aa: CSVKGTGVVYEQYF
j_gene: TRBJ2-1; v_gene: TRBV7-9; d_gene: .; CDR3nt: TGTGCCAGCGCCCCTGTTCATGAGCAGTTCTTC; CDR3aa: CASAPVHEQFF
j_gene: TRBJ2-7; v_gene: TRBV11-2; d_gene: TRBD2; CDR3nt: TGTGCCAGCAGCCACTTCCTAGCGGGAGTAAGGTACGAGCAGTACTTC; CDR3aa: CASSHFLAGVRYEQYF
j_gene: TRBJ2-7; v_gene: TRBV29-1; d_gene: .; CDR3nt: TGCAGCGCCGCCGGGGTGGCTTCCGAGCAGTACTTC; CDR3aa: CSAAGVASEQYF
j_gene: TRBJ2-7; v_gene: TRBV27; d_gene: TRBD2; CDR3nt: TGTGCCAGCAGACTCATAGCGGGAGGCCCCTACGAGCAGTACTTC; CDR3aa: CASRLIAGGPYEQYF
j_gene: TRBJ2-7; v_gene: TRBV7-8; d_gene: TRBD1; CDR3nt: TGTGCCAGCAGCTCGGGACAGGAACCTACCTACGAGCAGTACTTC; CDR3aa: CASSSGQEPTYEQYF
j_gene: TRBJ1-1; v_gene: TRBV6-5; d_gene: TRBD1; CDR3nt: TGTGCCAGCAGTTTGCGGGACAGACAATTCTATGAAGCTTTCTTT; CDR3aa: CASSLRDRQFYEAFF
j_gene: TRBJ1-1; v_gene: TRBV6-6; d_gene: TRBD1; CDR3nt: TGTGCCAGCAGTTACGACAGGGGACAGGGCACTGAAGCTTTCTTT; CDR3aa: CASSYDRGQGTEAFF
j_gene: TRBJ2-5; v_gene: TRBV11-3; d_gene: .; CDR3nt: TGTGCCAGCAGCCGTTGGGCGCAAGAGACCCAGTACTTC; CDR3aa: CASSRWAQETQYF
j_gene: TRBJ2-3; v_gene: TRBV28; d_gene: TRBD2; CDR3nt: TGTGCCAGCAGGCTAGCGGGGGACGCAGATACGCAGTATTTT; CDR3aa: CASRLAGDADTQYF